Sequencing of this T cell receptor beta chain was carried out in a study of ipilimumab plus nivolumab after autologous stem cell transplantation. The overall study: Both relapsed and primary refractory DLBCL were included.

The CDR3 totals 16 residues. CDR1 and CDR2 (germline): SSHAT, FNYEAQ (reference sequence). TCRdb's table, derived via immunoSEQ multiplex PCR, lists solely in-frame clones and lacks some. The sample has about 23,000 clones; under 75% are singletons. A word on this clone: One junction end does not reproduce the germline sequence, and a read error may be involved.

Ipilimumab, 1 mg/kg, started 14 to 28 days after autologous transplant. Patients received nivolumab 3 mg/kg at weeks 1, 4, 7, 10, then fortnightly to week 26. The V gene is TRBV7-7, the J gene TRBJ2-1; TRBD2 aligns across 15 bases. The sequence was obtained from a male donor with diffuse large B-cell lymphoma. The sequencing used PBMCs, collected in a trial of ipilimumab plus nivolumab as post-transplant consolidation. The CDR3, as DNA: TGTGCTAGCAGCCGGGGACTAGCGGGAGGAGACAATGAGCAGTTCTTC. It yields the protein CASSRGLAGGDNEQFF.